This T cell receptor (beta chain) is drawn from a study of blood T cell repertoires in COVID-19. For the study at large: Whether acute or convalescent, the COVID-19 samples came from the United States, Italy and Spain.

TCRdb's table, derived via immunoSEQ multiplex PCR, lists solely in-frame clones and lacks some. The table records roughly 300,000 clones, 80% to 90% of them present only once. Germline V gene data show CDR1 as SNHLY and CDR2 as FYNNEI. The CDR3 spans 14 residues. The J segment lost 3 bases and the V segment lost 3 bases, leaving 3 bases of the junction unmatched. The receptor comes from a woman aged 45 to 65 who had recovered from COVID-19. The chain is built from TRBV2 and TRBJ1-1, with TRBD1 matching 8 bases. The sequencing sample was made of peripheral blood. CDR3 in amino acids: CASSENRGYTEAFF. The CDR3 DNA follows: TGTGCCAGCAGTGAGAACAGGGGGTACACTGAAGCTTTCTTT. Full variable domain (remainder filled in from reference TRBV2 and TRBJ1-1): EPEVTQTPSHQVTQMGQEVILRCVPISNHLYFYWYRQILGQKVEFLVSFYNNEISEKSEIFDDQFSVERPDGSNFTLKIRSTKLEDSAMYFCASSENRGYTEAFFGQGTRLTVV.